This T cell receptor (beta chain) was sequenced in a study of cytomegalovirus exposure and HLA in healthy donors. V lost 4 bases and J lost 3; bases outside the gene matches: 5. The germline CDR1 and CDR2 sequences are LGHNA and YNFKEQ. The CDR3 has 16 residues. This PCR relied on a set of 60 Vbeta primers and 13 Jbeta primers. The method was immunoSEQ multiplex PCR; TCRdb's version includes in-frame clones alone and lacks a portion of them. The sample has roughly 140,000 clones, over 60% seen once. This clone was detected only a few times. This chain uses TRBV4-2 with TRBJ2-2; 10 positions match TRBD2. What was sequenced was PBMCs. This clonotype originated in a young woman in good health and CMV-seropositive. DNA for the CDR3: TGTGCCAGCAGCCCCGCCCTAGCGGGAGACACCGGGGAGCTGTTTTTT. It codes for CASSPALAGDTGELFF.